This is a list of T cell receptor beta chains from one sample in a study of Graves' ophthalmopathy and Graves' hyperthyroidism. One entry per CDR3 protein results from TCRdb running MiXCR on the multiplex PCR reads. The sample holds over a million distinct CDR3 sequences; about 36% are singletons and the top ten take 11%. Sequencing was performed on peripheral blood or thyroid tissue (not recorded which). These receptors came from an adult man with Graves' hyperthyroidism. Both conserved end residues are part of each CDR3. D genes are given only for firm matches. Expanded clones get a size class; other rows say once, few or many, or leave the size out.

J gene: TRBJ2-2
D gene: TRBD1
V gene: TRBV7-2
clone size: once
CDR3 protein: CASSRTGTANTGELFF
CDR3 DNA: TGTGCCAGCAGCAGAACCGGGACAGCGAACACCGGGGAGCTGTTTTTT

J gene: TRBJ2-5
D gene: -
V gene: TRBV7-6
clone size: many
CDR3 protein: CASSLLPLHQETQYF
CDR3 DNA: TGTGCCAGCAGCCTCCTACCTCTACACCAAGAGACCCAGTACTTC

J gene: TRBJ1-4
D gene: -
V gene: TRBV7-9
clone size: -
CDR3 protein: CANSPRTTATNEKLFF
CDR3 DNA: TGTGCCAACAGCCCCCGAACGACCGCAACTAATGAAAAACTGTTTTTT

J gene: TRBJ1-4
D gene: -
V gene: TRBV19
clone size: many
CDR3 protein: CASSKQAPKLFF
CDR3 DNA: TGTGCCAGTAGTAAACAGGCACCTAAACTGTTTTTT

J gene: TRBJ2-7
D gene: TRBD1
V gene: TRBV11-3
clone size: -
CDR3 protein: CASSQNGQGHEQYF
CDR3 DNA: TGTGCCAGCAGCCAGAACGGACAGGGACACGAGCAGTACTTC

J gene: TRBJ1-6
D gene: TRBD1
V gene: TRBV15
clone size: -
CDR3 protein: CATSRGTGNSPLHF
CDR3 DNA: TGTGCCACCAGCAGAGGGACAGGGAATTCACCCCTCCACTTT

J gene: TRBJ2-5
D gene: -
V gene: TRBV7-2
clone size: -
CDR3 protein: CASSLKGGPRETQYF
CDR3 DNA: TGTGCCAGCAGCTTGAAGGGGGGGCCCCGGGAGACCCAGTACTTC

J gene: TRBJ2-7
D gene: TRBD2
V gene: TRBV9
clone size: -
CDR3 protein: CASSSVGRGTYEQYF
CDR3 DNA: TGTGCCAGCAGCTCCGTAGGGAGGGGAACCTACGAGCAGTACTTC

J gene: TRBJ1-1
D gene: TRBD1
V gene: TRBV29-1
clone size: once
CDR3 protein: CRGDRGLNTEAFF
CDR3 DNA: TGCAGGGGGGACAGGGGGCTGAACACTGAAGCTTTCTTT

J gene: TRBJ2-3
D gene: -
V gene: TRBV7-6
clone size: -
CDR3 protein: CASSHKAGGVSTDTQYF
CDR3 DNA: TGTGCCAGCAGCCATAAGGCGGGCGGGGTTAGCACAGATACGCAGTATTTT

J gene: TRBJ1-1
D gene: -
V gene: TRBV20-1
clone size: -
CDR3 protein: CSARDRGRSRANTEAFF
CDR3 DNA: TGCAGTGCTAGAGACCGGGGCAGGAGTAGAGCGAACACTGAAGCTTTCTTT

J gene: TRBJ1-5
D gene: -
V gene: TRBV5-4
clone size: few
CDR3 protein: CASSTSINSQPQHF
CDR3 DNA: TGTGCCAGCAGCACTTCTATTAACAGCCAGCCCCAGCATTTT

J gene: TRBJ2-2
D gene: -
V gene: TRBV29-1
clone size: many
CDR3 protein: CSVEGRPNTGELFF
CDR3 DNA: TGCAGCGTTGAGGGACGTCCGAACACCGGGGAGCTGTTTTTT

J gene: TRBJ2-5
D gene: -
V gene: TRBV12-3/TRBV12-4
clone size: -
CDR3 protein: CASSPTGQIETQYF
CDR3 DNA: TGTGCCAGCAGCCCGACAGGTCAGATCGAGACCCAGTACTTC

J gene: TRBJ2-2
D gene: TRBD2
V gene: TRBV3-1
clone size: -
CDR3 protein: CASNLAGGPPGELFF
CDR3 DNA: TGTGCCAGCAACCTAGCGGGAGGGCCCCCCGGGGAGCTGTTTTTT

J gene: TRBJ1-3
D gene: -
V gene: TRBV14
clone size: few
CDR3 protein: CASSQGSRAGNTIYF
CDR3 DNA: TGTGCCAGCAGCCAAGGTTCCAGGGCTGGAAACACCATATATTTT

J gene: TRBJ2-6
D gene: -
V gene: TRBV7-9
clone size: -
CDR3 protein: CASSLGGRLGANVLTF
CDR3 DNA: TGTGCCAGCAGCTTGGGGGGGCGCCTTGGGGCCAACGTCCTGACTTTC

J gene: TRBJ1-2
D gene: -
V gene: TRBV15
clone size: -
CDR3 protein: CATSREGTGTSGYTF
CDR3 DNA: TGTGCCACCAGCAGAGAGGGAACAGGGACATCAGGCTACACCTTC